This TCR beta chain was sequenced for a study of human T cells and chemical hapten exposure. This clonotype was detected many times. Its cognate antigen is unknown. CDR3 length: 15 amino acids. From germline, CDR1 is MNHEY and CDR2 SMNVEV (reference sequence). The V and J ends lost 1 base and 6 bases, in that order; junction bases with no gene match: 6. In the original workflow: About 97,000 TCRs per sample was the median, with a range of about 20,000 to 700,000. TCRdb reprocessed the RACE reads via MiXCR and lists one record per CDR3 protein. The V and J calls and clone size are TCRdb's, not the authors'. The sample includes tens of thousands of distinct CDR3 sequences, about 4% seen only once; the top ten take 4.5% to 6.5%. General observations from the study: No change in TCRs above 1 in 1000 frequency was produced by DPC sensitization.

As for time point: healthy volunteer bleed at 6 weeks. Whole blood that had not been fractionated was the source of extracted total RNA. Sequencing was done on a sample of whole blood. The V gene is TRBV27, the J gene TRBJ2-1, with 7 bases aligning to TRBD2. This sequence was found in a human donor in good health. Some clones in this sample may be carry-over from other donors' samples. The CDR3 DNA sequence: TGTGCCAGCAGTTTATGGATGGGGGGGGGCAATGAGCAGTTCTTC. Protein: CASSLWMGGGNEQFF.